Below, 31 T cell receptor beta chains from the same sample are listed, as sequenced in a study of PD-1 blockade in classical Hodgkin lymphoma. Produced via immunoSEQ multiplex PCR; TCRdb's table is partial and in-frame only. Of 25,000 or so clones detected, roughly 90% appear once; the ten largest clones hold over 20%. The sample's time point: cycle 4 day 1 (C4D1), after six to seven weeks of nivolumab. Relapses following autologous stem cell transplantation were seen in all patients, with brentuximab vedotin exposure varying. Material: peripheral blood mononuclear cells (PBMCs), obtained before the fourth cycle of nivolumab. The receptor source for this set is a human donor with classical Hodgkin lymphoma.

The genes are TRBV19 and TRBJ2-7; 10 bases agree with TRBD1. J gave up 1 base and V 7 bases, and 7 bases lay outside the gene matches. The germline CDR1 and CDR2 sequences are LNHDA and SQIVND (reference sequence). The CDR3 loop spans 15 amino acids. The chain's CDR3 is CASIPGQGRSYEQYF. CDR3 coding DNA: TGTGCCAGTATCCCGGGACAGGGGAGATCCTACGAGCAGTACTTC.

The chain combines TRBV6-4 with TRBJ2-1, with TRBD1 identical over 9 bases. The germline CDR1 and CDR2 sequences are MRHNA and SNTAGT. V shed 3 bases, J shed 4 bases, and the junction held 7 bases outside the gene matches. The CDR3 runs to 16 residues. CDR3 nucleotide sequence: TGTGCCAGCAGTGAACTCGCCGGGACAGGGTACAATGAGCAGTTCTTC. Amino acid sequence: CASSELAGTGYNEQFF.

The chain is built from TRBV10-1 and TRBJ2-2; weak D call: TRBD2 (6 bases). CDR3 size: 15 residues. With 2 bases removed from V and 7 bases from J, the gap between germline ends came to 14 bases. The germline gives CDR1 WNHNN, CDR2 SYGVQD (reference sequence). CDR3 nucleotides: TGCGCCAGCAGTGAGCAGCTAGCGAGGAGCGGGGAGCTGTTTTTT. Translation gives CASSEQLARSGELFF.

The V gene is TRBV27, the J gene TRBJ2-6; possibly TRBD2 for D (5 bases). CDR1 is MNHEY and CDR2 is SMNVEV in the germline V gene (reference sequence). CDR3 length equals 15 residues. Trimming stripped 3 bases from V and 2 bases from J, with 8 bases between. The CDR3 spells CASSLLGAGANVLTF. The CDR3 nucleotides read TGTGCCAGCAGTTTGTTGGGAGCTGGGGCCAACGTCCTGACTTTC.

The chain combines TRBV27 with TRBJ1-2; TRBD1 agrees at 7 bases. V lost 6 bases to trimming and J lost 4 bases; unmatched junction nucleotides: 8. The CDR3 covers 14 residues. The germline CDR1 and CDR2 sequences are MNHEY and SMNVEV (reference sequence). The CDR3 coding sequence is TGTGCCAGCAGCTTACAGGGGAGGGGCTATGGCTACACCTTC. This codes for CASSLQGRGYGYTF.

The V call is TRBV5-1, the J call TRBJ2-3, with D uncertain. The CDR3 consists of 15 residues. Germline-derived CDR1 and CDR2 are SGHRS and YFSETQ. Trimming left V 4 bases short and J 0 bases short, with 12 bases between. CDR3 nucleotide sequence: TGCGCCAGCAGCCTCGGAGAGATAAGCACAGATACGCAGTATTTT. It yields the protein CASSLGEISTDTQYF.

The V call is TRBV7-3, the J call TRBJ1-2; the match to TRBD1 covers 7 bases. V was pared by 5 bases and J by 7 bases, with 7 bases of the junction left unmatched. Germline CDR1 SGHTA, CDR2 FQGTGA. The CDR3 spans 13 residues. The CDR3 DNA reads as TGTGCCAGCAGCCTGAGACAGGGTGGTGGCTACACCTTC. This encodes CASSLRQGGGYTF.

DNA of the CDR3: TGTGCCAGCAGTGAAGGGGGCGTTGTGGACACTGAAGCTTTCTTT. Amino acids: CASSEGGVVDTEAFF. V and J are TRBV2 and TRBJ1-1, with D maybe TRBD1 (5 bases). Trimming removed 1 base at V and 3 bases at J, with 12 bases between. The CDR3 extends over 15 amino acids. Germline assignment: CDR1 SNHLY and CDR2 FYNNEI.

This clone was seen only once. Sequence at one end of the junction differs from germline and may be a read error. The chain links TRBV10-3 to TRBJ2-1; 8 bases are a match to TRBD1. The CDR3 is made up of 14 amino acids. CDR1 is ENHRY, CDR2 SYGVKD, per germline. The CDR3 DNA reads TGTGCCAGCAGTCGAACAGGGGGTTACAATGAGCAGTTCTTC. This codes for CASSRTGGYNEQFF.

CDR3 residues: CASSLEPETYGYTF. The DNA for the CDR3 is TGTGCCAGCAGCTTAGAACCGGAGACATATGGCTACACCTTC. The genes are TRBV7-6 and TRBJ1-2, with D unresolved. With 1 base removed from V and 5 bases from J, the gap between germline ends came to 11 bases. The CDR3 spans 14 residues. Germline lookup yields CDR1 SGHVS and CDR2 FNYEAQ. Together with reference TRBV7-6 and TRBJ1-2, the CDR3 gives the full variable domain: GAGVSQSPRYKVTKRGQDVALRCDPISGHVSLYWYRQALGQGPEFLTYFNYEAQQDKSGLPNDRFSAERPEGSISTLTIQRTEQRDSAMYRCASSLEPETYGYTFGSGTRLTVV.

The chain carries TRBV2 and TRBJ2-1; D is uncertain. The length of the CDR3 is 17 residues. In germline, CDR1 is SNHLY, CDR2 FYNNEI. V dropped 3 bases and J dropped 1 base, with 16 bases sitting between them. The CDR3 DNA sequence: TGTGCCAGCAGTGATGATCGTGGGCAAGGATCCTACAATGAGCAGTTCTTC. Encoded protein: CASSDDRGQGSYNEQFF.

J is TRBJ1-2 and V is TRBV19, with 10 bases that match TRBD1. This CDR3 is 14 amino acids long. The V gene's germline CDR1 is LNHDA and CDR2 SQIVND (reference sequence). The trim removed 10 bases at V and 1 base at J, leaving 6 bases unmatched. The CDR3 loop is CATTRDRGNYGYTF. The DNA of the CDR3 is TGTGCCACTACTCGGGACAGGGGTAACTATGGCTACACCTTC.

This chain joins TRBV11-2 and TRBJ1-1, with D perhaps matching TRBD1 (5 bases). The length of the CDR3 is 13 residues. V lost 5 bases and J 3 bases, leaving 10 bases between the germline ends. In germline, CDR1 is SGHAT, CDR2 FQNNGV. The CDR3 DNA reads TGTGCCAGCAGCGCCGGCAGGGACACTGAAGCTTTCTTT. Translation: CASSAGRDTEAFF. The whole variable domain, remainder taken from reference TRBV11-2 and TRBJ1-1, is EAGVAQSPRYKIIEKRQSVAFWCNPISGHATLYWYQQILGQGPKLLIQFQNNGVVDDSQLPKDRFSAERLKGVDSTLKIQPAKLEDSAVYLCASSAGRDTEAFFGQGTRLTVV.

This clone was observed a handful of times. V is TRBV28 and J is TRBJ1-2, with 10 nucleotides matching TRBD1. The V gene end was trimmed by 10 bases and the J gene end by 5 bases; junction bases not matched to a gene: 4. This CDR3 region has 12 residues. Germline CDR1 is MDHEN and CDR2 is SYDVKM. For the CDR3, the DNA is TGTGCCACGGGGGACAGGGGTTATGGCTACACCTTC. It encodes CATGDRGYGYTF.

The chain couples TRBV7-9 to TRBJ2-3; 8 bases fit TRBD1. J lost 2 bases, V lost 5 bases, and 9 bases had no gene match. This CDR3 region has 16 residues. Germline assignment: CDR1 SEHNR and CDR2 FQNEAQ (reference sequence). As DNA, the CDR3 is TGTGCCAGCAGCGCCTCGGGACAGGTATTCACAGATACGCAGTATTTT. Translation: CASSASGQVFTDTQYF.

V and J are TRBV7-9 and TRBJ2-1; D remains unclear. V was clipped by 1 base and J by 5 bases, with 18 bases between them. The CDR3 loop spans 17 amino acids. Looked up from germline, CDR1 is SEHNR and CDR2 is FQNEAQ (reference sequence). The CDR3 loop reads CASSLGLSVTGDNEQFF. CDR3 DNA: TGTGCCAGCAGCTTAGGCCTTTCCGTCACTGGGGACAATGAGCAGTTCTTC.

This CDR3 is CASSQDPPQETQYF. CDR3 in DNA: TGTGCCAGCAGCCAAGATCCGCCACAAGAGACCCAGTACTTC. The chain employs TRBV4-2 and TRBJ2-5; D call uncertain. CDR3 length equals 14 residues. Germline loops: CDR1 LGHNA, CDR2 YNFKEQ. Deletions cut 0 bases from V and 2 bases from J, with 7 bases between.

V and J are TRBV6-4 and TRBJ2-3; 10 bases fit TRBD2. The CDR3 runs 16 residues. V trimming: 0 bases; J trimming: 4 bases; junction bases outside the gene matches: 4. Germline CDR1 is MRHNA and CDR2 is SNTAGT. The CDR3 region has the DNA TGTGCCAGCAGTGACTCTGTAGCGGGAGGACCAGATACGCAGTATTTT. Its translation is CASSDSVAGGPDTQYF.

The table lists this clone with a few counts. Other DNA sequences in the same sample also yield this CDR3. The chain links TRBV7-9 to TRBJ1-2; possibly TRBD1 for D (6 bases). The CDR3 totals 13 residues. V shed 3 bases and J shed 4 bases, with 9 bases lying between them. CDR1 and CDR2 (germline): SEHNR, FQNEAQ (reference sequence). The chain's CDR3 is CASSFGGSYGYTF. The DNA of the CDR3 is TGTGCCAGCAGCTTTGGGGGCTCCTATGGCTACACCTTC. Complete variable domain (other parts from reference TRBV7-9 and TRBJ1-2): DTGVSQNPRHKITKRGQNVTFRCDPISEHNRLYWYRQTLGQGPEFLTYFQNEAQLEKSRLLSDRFSAERPKGSFSTLEIQRTEQGDSAMYLCASSFGGSYGYTFGSGTRLTVV.

The genes are TRBV6-4 and TRBJ1-2; D gene ambiguous. Trimming pared 3 bases from V and 13 bases from J, leaving 18 bases between. This CDR3 region has 13 residues. Per the germline V gene, CDR1 is MRHNA and CDR2 is SNTAGT. The chain's CDR3 is CASSDNPEGVSTF. CDR3 DNA sequence: TGTGCCAGCAGTGATAACCCTGAGGGTGTGAGCACCTTC.

V is TRBV29-1 and J is TRBJ2-7; 11 bases are a match to TRBD1. CDR1 is SQVTM, CDR2 ANQGSEA, per germline. The CDR3 totals 14 residues. V lost 1 base and J lost 5; bases outside the gene matches: 4. The CDR3, as DNA: TGCAGCGTTGAAGTACCGGGACAGGGGGACGAGCAGTACTTC. Translated: CSVEVPGQGDEQYF.

The V call is TRBV5-5, the J call TRBJ2-7; the D gene is possibly TRBD1 (5 bases). The germline gives CDR1 SGHKS, CDR2 YYEKEE (reference sequence). V was shortened by 1 base and J by 2 bases, with 7 bases between the two germline ends. The CDR3 has 13 residues. CDR3 loop: CASSLTGAYEQYF. In DNA, the CDR3 is TGTGCCAGCAGCTTGACAGGTGCCTACGAGCAGTACTTC.

The chain combines TRBV4-1 with TRBJ1-5; TRBD1 is a possible D gene (6 bases). In germline, CDR1 is MGHRA, CDR2 YSYEKL. Deletions cut 0 bases from V and 1 base from J, with 16 bases between. The CDR3 contains 18 residues. CDR3 sequence (DNA): TGCGCCAGCAGCCAAGATCGGGGTCTGGGGGCAAGCAATCAGCCCCAGCATTTT. Protein product: CASSQDRGLGASNQPQHF.

The chain has TRBV30 and TRBJ1-2; no clear D gene. The germline V gene has CDR1 GTSNPN and CDR2 SVGIG (reference sequence). Trimming stripped 3 bases from V and 8 bases from J, with 19 bases between. This CDR3 has 14 residues. The CDR3 bases are TGTGCCTGGAGCTACCGGACCTTAAATAAGGGCTACACCTTC. It is translated as CAWSYRTLNKGYTF. The full variable domain, with the rest looked up from reference TRBV30 and TRBJ1-2, is SQTIHQWPATLVQPVGSPLSLECTVEGTSNPNLYWYRQAAGRGLQLLFYSVGIGQISSEVPQNLSASRPQDRQFILSSKKLLLSDSGFYLCAWSYRTLNKGYTFGSGTRLTVV.

The J gene is TRBJ1-1, the V gene TRBV27; the D is unclear. Germline-derived CDR1 and CDR2 are MNHEY and SMNVEV (reference sequence). V lost 1 base, J lost 6 bases, and 9 bases lay in between. The CDR3 sequence is 13 residues long. CDR3 in amino acids: CASSLWARAEAFF. CDR3 DNA sequence: TGTGCCAGCAGTTTATGGGCTAGAGCTGAAGCTTTCTTT.

This clone was counted a few times. V usage is TRBV5-6 and J usage is TRBJ1-4; a weak D match, TRBD1 (5 bases). CDR3 length: 14 residues. V gave up 4 bases and J gave up 5 bases, with 12 bases separating them. From germline, CDR1 is SGHDT and CDR2 YYEEEE. This CDR3 is CASSLRGVNEKLFF. As DNA, the CDR3 is TGTGCCAGCAGCCTCCGAGGGGTGAATGAAAAACTGTTTTTT.

This sequence joins TRBV29-1 and TRBJ2-3; TRBD2 matches 8 bases. V shed 3 bases and J 6 bases; nucleotides not matched to a gene: 8. The CDR3 contains 14 residues. The V gene's germline CDR1 is SQVTM and CDR2 ANQGSEA. In DNA, the CDR3 is TGCAGCGTTGATTCGGCGGGAGGCCCCGATACGCAGTATTTT. It specifies CSVDSAGGPDTQYF.

The table lists this clone with a count of one. The chain combines TRBV29-1 with TRBJ1-2, with TRBD1 matching over 8 bases. The CDR3 runs to 14 residues. The V gene's germline CDR1 is SQVTM and CDR2 ANQGSEA. The J segment lost 2 bases and the V segment lost 6 bases, leaving 8 bases of the junction unmatched. The CDR3 is CSVKAWTGNYGYTF. The DNA for the CDR3 is TGCAGCGTCAAAGCGTGGACAGGGAACTATGGCTACACCTTC.

The V and J genes are TRBV15 and TRBJ2-3, with D possibly being TRBD2 (5 bases). Looked up from germline, CDR1 is LNHNV and CDR2 is YYDKDF (reference sequence). V dropped 8 bases and J dropped 2 bases, with 14 bases sitting between them. The CDR3 extends over 14 amino acids. CDR3 DNA sequence: TGTGCCACCTTGGGGAGTAGGCCCACAGATACGCAGTATTTT. This gives the protein CATLGSRPTDTQYF.

CDR3 nucleotide sequence: TGTGCCAGCAGCTTAGAACTACGTGCTGAGCAGTTCTTC. This translates into CASSLELRAEQFF. The chain carries TRBV11-2 and TRBJ2-1; D remains unclear. The CDR3 spans 13 residues. V was cut by 0 bases and J by 9 bases, with 9 bases left in between. The germline CDR1 and CDR2 sequences are SGHAT and FQNNGV.

This clone was seen a few times. The chain links TRBV7-9 to TRBJ1-2; 7 bases are a match to TRBD1. Germline V gene sequence: CDR1 SEHNR, CDR2 FQNEAQ (reference sequence). This CDR3 spans 13 amino acids. V was clipped by 4 bases and J by 8 bases; unmatched bases: 7. The CDR3 bases are TGTGCCAGCAGCTGGGTGACAGGGAACGGCTACACCTTC. Translated: CASSWVTGNGYTF.